The TCR beta chain described here comes from a study of T cells after yellow fever vaccination. In the study overall: Fractions of low cell number were prepared using SMART-Seq v4 Ultra Low Input. Overall study results and limits: Few clonotypes appeared in both CD4 and CD8 compartments. The booster saw the reappearance of most primary-vaccination clones (about 95% CD4, 80% to 90% CD8).

V was pared by 4 bases and J by 0 bases, with 16 bases between. This CDR3 region has 17 residues. The V gene's germline CDR1 is SEHNR and CDR2 FQNEAQ (reference sequence). On this clonotype itself: Its target is not known.

UMIs and a universal primer site were added when TCR cDNA was made by 5'RACE template switching. A single record per CDR3 protein comes from TCRdb applying MiXCR to the 5' RACE reads. This table has just under 600,000 distinct CDR3 sequences, approximately 13% appearing once. V usage is TRBV7-9 and J usage is TRBJ2-1; D perhaps matches TRBD1 (5 bases). The sequenced sample was PBMCs, obtained on the day of the yellow fever booster vaccination. The receptor comes from a man younger than 40 who received the YFV17D yellow fever vaccine. CDR3 bases: TGTGCCAGCAGCTCTCGCCCGGCAGGGATCTCCTACAATGAGCAGTTCTTC. Translating gives CASSSRPAGISYNEQFF.